The clone carrying this T cell receptor (beta chain) was counted a few times. This sample was included in a study of blood T cell repertoires in COVID-19. Study summary: Researchers got acute and convalescent COVID-19 samples from the United States, Italy and Spain. T cells, B-cell-depleted T cells, or PBMCs supplied cDNA or gDNA.

The V end was cut by 2 bases, the J end by 1 base, with 5 bases between. The germline gives CDR1 SGHTA, CDR2 FQGNSA. The CDR3 has 13 residues. Authors' processing steps: It was from reference gene primer amplification that nucleated cell counts were estimated. Generated by immunoSEQ multiplex PCR, the TCRdb table keeps only in-frame clones and is missing some. V and J calls and clone size are as listed in that table; D and trimming were resolved from the DNA. The sample lists fewer than 400,000 clones; around 86% were seen once. The clonotype was recovered from a human donor in a cohort sampled during active COVID-19. V usage is TRBV7-2 and J usage is TRBJ2-5; D remains ambiguous. Input material: peripheral blood. The CDR3 region is CASSLQAQETQYF. The CDR3 DNA reads TGTGCCAGCAGCTTACAGGCCCAAGAGACCCAGTACTTC.